This is a list of T cell receptor beta chains from one sample in a study of graft-versus-host responses after intestinal transplantation. TCRdb's copy holds only in-frame clones and misses some; the assay was immunoSEQ multiplex PCR. In the table there are roughly 120,000 clones, around 95% of which are singletons. Antigens for these TCRs are unknown. The specimen was unstimulated CD8+ T cells sorted from spleen or lymph node cells, collected before intestinal transplant. Source of these receptors: a human donor who received an intestinal transplant. CDR3s include the opening cysteine and the closing phenylalanine or tryptophan. Fields, in order: J gene, V gene, D gene, clone size, CDR3 DNA, CDR3 protein. A D gene is named only where the DNA matches it firmly. Expanded clones get a size class; other rows say once, few or many, or leave the size out.

TRBJ1-5 TRBV15 - - TGTGCCACCAGCAGAGGATCTGGGAATCAGCCCCAGCATTTT CATSRGSGNQPQHF
TRBJ1-2 TRBV27 - - TGTGCCAGCTCACCCAAGAAGTCTTCCTATGGCTACACCTTC CASSPKKSSYGYTF
TRBJ2-7 TRBV19 - few TGTGCCAGTAGTATAGGAGTGGAGCAGTACTTC CASSIGVEQYF
TRBJ1-1 TRBV2 - - TGTGCCAGCTGGGGTGAGGGAAGGGGGACTGAAGCTTTCTTT CASWGEGRGTEAFF
TRBJ2-3 TRBV15 - - TGTGCCACCAGCAAGGGGCAGGGTTCTAGCACAGATACGCAGTATTTT CATSKGQGSSTDTQYF
TRBJ2-7 TRBV2 TRBD2 - TGTGCCAGCAGTCTAGCGGACTCCTACGAGCAGTACTTC CASSLADSYEQYF
TRBJ2-1 TRBV9 TRBD2 - TGTGCCAGCAGCGTAGGAGCGGGAGAGTCCTACAATGAGCAGTTCTTC CASSVGAGESYNEQFF
TRBJ2-7 TRBV6-1 TRBD1 once TGTGCCAGCAGTCAGACAGGGACAGTCTACGAGCAGTACTTC CASSQTGTVYEQYF
TRBJ2-3 TRBV28 - - TGTGCCAGCAGTCCCCCGATTTGGCGGGACCATCTTTCGGATACGCAGTATTTT CASSPPIWRDHLSDTQYF
TRBJ1-5 TRBV7-9 TRBD1 once TGTGCCAGCAGCTCCGGACAGGGCAATCAGCCCCAGCATTTT CASSSGQGNQPQHF
TRBJ2-7 TRBV7-9 - - TGTGCCAGCAGCCAGGGGCAGGGAGGTTACGAGCAGTACTTC CASSQGQGGYEQYF
TRBJ2-1 TRBV7-8 TRBD2 once TGTGCCAGCAGCTTAGTGTCTAGCGGGAGATATTCGAATGAGCAGTTCTTC CASSLVSSGRYSNEQFF
TRBJ2-5 TRBV27 TRBD1 - TGTGCCAGCAGTGATAGGGACAGCTACTCAGAGACCCAGTACTTC CASSDRDSYSETQYF
TRBJ2-1 TRBV4-2 - once TGTGCCAGCAGCCATCCCCATGACAATGAGCAGTTCTTC CASSHPHDNEQFF
TRBJ2-7 TRBV28 - - TGTGCCAGCATCAAAGCGGGTTACTCCTACGAGCAGTACTTC CASIKAGYSYEQYF
TRBJ2-3 TRBV5-1 TRBD2 - TGCGCCAGCAGCTCCCGACTAGCCGGCGTCACAGATACGCAGTATTTT CASSSRLAGVTDTQYF
TRBJ2-1 TRBV27 TRBD2 - TGTGCCAGCAGGGAGGGACTAGGTCTTGCCGGTGAGCAGTTCTTC CASREGLGLAGEQFF
TRBJ2-2 TRBV7-8 - - TGTGCCAGCAGCTTAGGGACAGAGAAGCGTGCTACCGGGGAGCTGTTTTTT CASSLGTEKRATGELFF
TRBJ2-3 TRBV6-5 TRBD2 - TGTGCCAGCACAACAATTGGCGGGAGTGCAGATACGCAGTATTTT CASTTIGGSADTQYF
TRBJ2-7 TRBV5-4 - - TGTGCCAGCAGCCGAGGTGCCGAGCAGTACTTC CASSRGAEQYF
TRBJ2-1 TRBV28 TRBD2 - TGTGCCAGCAGCTTCCTAGCGGGAGCGTTTGAGCAGTTCTTC CASSFLAGAFEQFF
TRBJ2-1 TRBV6-5 TRBD1 once TGTGCCAGCAGTTGGACAGGGTACAATGAGCAGTTCTTC CASSWTGYNEQFF
TRBJ2-5 TRBV9 - - TGTGCCAGCAGCGCCTCGGGACATCCTTTGGAGACCCAGTACTTC CASSASGHPLETQYF
TRBJ2-1 TRBV9 TRBD2 once TGTGCCAGCAGCGTAGAACTAGCGGGCTACAATGAGCAGTTCTTC CASSVELAGYNEQFF
TRBJ2-5 TRBV9 TRBD2 - TGTGCCAGCAGCGGTCGCGGCGGGAGAGGGGAGACCCAGTACTTC CASSGRGGRGETQYF
TRBJ2-3 TRBV6-5 - - TGTGCCAGCAGTTATTCAGGGGCCTCCGATACGCAGTATTTT CASSYSGASDTQYF
TRBJ2-7 TRBV28 - - TGTGCCAGCAGTTGGGCGCAGGGTACCTACGAGCAGTACTTC CASSWAQGTYEQYF
TRBJ2-7 TRBV29-1 - - TGCAGCGTTGAAGATGGGCAGTCCTACGAGCAGTACTTC CSVEDGQSYEQYF
TRBJ2-3 TRBV5-5 - - TGTGCCAGCAGCTTGTTGGGGCCCACAGATACGCAGTATTTT CASSLLGPTDTQYF
TRBJ2-7 TRBV30 - - TGTGCCTGGTCCAACCCTTTCTCGGGGAGCCCCCCAATGTACGAGCAGTACTTC CAWSNPFSGSPPMYEQYF
TRBJ2-2 TRBV6-1 - - TGTGCCACAGTACGGGACCAGAACACCGGGGAGCTGTTTTTT CATVRDQNTGELFF
TRBJ1-2 TRBV6-9 - once TGTGCCAGCAAGGGCGCTCCTAACTATGGCTACACCTTC CASKGAPNYGYTF
TRBJ1-3 TRBV28 - - TGTGCCAGCAGTTTCGTGGGCACCACTGGAAACACCATATATTTT CASSFVGTTGNTIYF
TRBJ2-1 TRBV9 TRBD2 - TGTGCCAGCAGCGTATTTAGCGGGAGAGAAAATGAGCAGTTCTTC CASSVFSGRENEQFF
TRBJ2-1 TRBV7-9 - - TGTGCCAGCAGCGGGGATCCCTACAATGAGCAGTTCTTC CASSGDPYNEQFF
TRBJ1-5 TRBV4-2 - - TGTGCCAGCAGCCAAGAGGTGGGGGAAAATCAGCCCCAGCATTTT CASSQEVGENQPQHF
TRBJ2-7 TRBV18 TRBD2 - TGTGCCAGCTCACCTTCCGGGAGGGCCACCTACGAGCAGTACTTC CASSPSGRATYEQYF
TRBJ1-2 TRBV25-1 - - TGTGCCAGCAGTGAATTCCCGATGGGCTATGGCTACACCTTC CASSEFPMGYGYTF
TRBJ2-7 TRBV5-5 - - TGTGCCAGCAGCTTGAGTACGGGTAACTCCTACGAGCAGTACTTC CASSLSTGNSYEQYF
TRBJ2-7 TRBV7-7 - - TGTGCTAGCAGTCAGGGGGGGGGTTACGAGCAGTACTTC CASSQGGGYEQYF
TRBJ2-7 TRBV27 - - TGTGCCAGCAGTGGTATCGACTCATACTCCTACGAGCAGTACTTC CASSGIDSYSYEQYF
TRBJ2-5 TRBV11-2 - - TGTGCCAGCAGCTTAGATGAGGACCAGGGATGGGAGACCCAGTACTTC CASSLDEDQGWETQYF
TRBJ2-3 TRBV5-8 - - TGTGCCAGCAGCTTGTCGGTGCAGGGTAGTGATACGCAGTATTTT CASSLSVQGSDTQYF
TRBJ2-7 TRBV19 - - TGTGCCAGTACCCCCGGCACAGGGTCCTTCTACGAGCAGTACTTC CASTPGTGSFYEQYF
TRBJ2-7 TRBV9 TRBD2 - TGTGCCAGCAGCGTTAGCGGGGGAGGGTACGAGCAGTACTTC CASSVSGGGYEQYF
TRBJ1-2 TRBV6-5 - - TGTGCCAGCAGCCCACAAGCTCTCTATGGCTACACCTTC CASSPQALYGYTF
TRBJ2-7 TRBV7-2 - - TGTGCCAGCAGCTTCTACACGGCCTACGAGCAGTACTTC CASSFYTAYEQYF
TRBJ1-5 TRBV27 - - TGTGCCAGCAGTTTATCGGATAATCAGCCCCAGCATTTT CASSLSDNQPQHF